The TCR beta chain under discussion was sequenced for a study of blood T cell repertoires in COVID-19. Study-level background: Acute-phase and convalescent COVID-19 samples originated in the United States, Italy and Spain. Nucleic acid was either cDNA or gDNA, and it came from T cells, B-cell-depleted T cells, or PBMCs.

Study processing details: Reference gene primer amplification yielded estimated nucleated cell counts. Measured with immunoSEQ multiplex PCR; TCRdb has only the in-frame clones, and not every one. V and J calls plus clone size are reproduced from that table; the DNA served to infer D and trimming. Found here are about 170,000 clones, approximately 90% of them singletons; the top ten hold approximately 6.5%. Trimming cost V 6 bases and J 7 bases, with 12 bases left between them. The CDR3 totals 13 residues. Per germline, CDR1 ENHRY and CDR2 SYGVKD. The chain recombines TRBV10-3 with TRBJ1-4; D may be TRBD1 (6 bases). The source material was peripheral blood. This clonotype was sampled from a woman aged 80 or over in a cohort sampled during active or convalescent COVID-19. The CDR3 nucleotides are TGTGCCATCAGGGGGGCGTTGGCTGAAAAACTGTTTTTT. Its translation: CAIRGALAEKLFF.